The rows below give T cell receptor beta chains drawn from one sample of a study of blood T cell repertoires in COVID-19. Libraries were prepared by immunoSEQ multiplex PCR; TCRdb keeps only in-frame clonotypes and omits some of them. The table includes approximately 450,000 clones, more than 80% detected once. The sequencing input was PBMCs or T cells enriched from blood (not recorded which). These receptors all stem from a man aged 25-45 years who had recovered from COVID-19. CDR3s include the opening cysteine and the closing phenylalanine or tryptophan. The D gene is left open where the match is weak. For some rows the clone size is stated as once, few or many, or as a class when expanded; others skip it.

d_gene,j_gene,abundance,v_gene,CDR3nt,CDR3aa
TRBD2,TRBJ2-7,.,TRBV6-6,TGTGCCAGCACCGAAAGTAGCGGGCCGATCTCCTACGAGCAGTACTTC,CASTESSGPISYEQYF
.,TRBJ1-5,.,TRBV4-1,TGCGCCAGCAGCCAAGTGGGGGGAAATCAGCCCCAGCATTTT,CASSQVGGNQPQHF
TRBD2,TRBJ2-5,.,TRBV10-2,TGCGCCAGCAGTTCCGGACTAGCGGGAGTGGAGACCCAGTACTTC,CASSSGLAGVETQYF
TRBD2,TRBJ2-1,.,TRBV25-1,TGTGCCAGCGCTGGACTAGCGGACTTCAATGAGCAGTTCTTC,CASAGLADFNEQFF
TRBD1,TRBJ1-2,.,TRBV7-9,TGTGCCAGCAGCTTAGCGTCCGGGACAGGGTCCTATGGCTACACCTTC,CASSLASGTGSYGYTF
TRBD1,TRBJ1-4,.,TRBV7-9,TGTGCCAGCAGCCAGGGGACAGGGGTGGATGAAAAACTGTTTTTT,CASSQGTGVDEKLFF
.,TRBJ2-6,once,TRBV24-1,TGTGCCACCAGTGATGACCATTCCAGGTCTGGGGCCAACGTCCTGACTTTC,CATSDDHSRSGANVLTF
TRBD1,TRBJ2-5,.,TRBV10-3,TGTGCCATCCGAGGACAGGGTATGGAGACCCAGTACTTC,CAIRGQGMETQYF
.,TRBJ1-1,.,TRBV5-6,TGTGCCAGCAGCGGACCGGGCCTCAGGGACACTGAAGCTTTCTTT,CASSGPGLRDTEAFF
TRBD1,TRBJ1-6,.,TRBV27,TGTGCCAGCAGTCCCGGGACAGGGTACGGGCCACCCCTCCACTTT,CASSPGTGYGPPLHF
.,TRBJ1-5,.,TRBV10-2,TGCGCCAGCACTGGCAGGGACAATCAGCCCCAGCATTTT,CASTGRDNQPQHF
.,TRBJ1-5,.,TRBV28,TGTGCCAGCAGCCCGGGGGGGGTTCAGCCCCAGCATTTT,CASSPGGVQPQHF
TRBD1,TRBJ2-7,.,TRBV28,TGTGCCAGCAGTTTACCCCTGACAGGGAACTACGAGCAGTACTTC,CASSLPLTGNYEQYF
.,TRBJ1-2,.,TRBV7-9,TGTGCCAGCAGCCGCCGAGGGGAGGACTATGGCTACACCTTC,CASSRRGEDYGYTF
TRBD1,TRBJ1-1,once,TRBV7-9,TGTGCCAGCAGCTCGTGGACAGGGGGCGACACTGAAGCTTTCTTT,CASSSWTGGDTEAFF
.,TRBJ1-2,.,TRBV27,TGTGCCAGCAGTAGGGGCGGATCCTATGGCTACACCTTC,CASSRGGSYGYTF
.,TRBJ2-5,.,TRBV27,TGTGCCAGCAGTCACCAGGACAGCGAAGAGACCCAGTACTTC,CASSHQDSEETQYF
TRBD1,TRBJ1-6,.,TRBV28,TGTGCCAGCAGTTTGGATCCAGGACAGGGCAATTCACCCCTCCACTTT,CASSLDPGQGNSPLHF
TRBD1,TRBJ1-5,once,TRBV4-2,TGTGCCAGCAGCCAGGACAGGGTCGGAAATCAGCCCCAGCATTTT,CASSQDRVGNQPQHF
.,TRBJ1-1,.,TRBV5-1,TGCGCCAGCAGTCCGCGGGGGGAGGGGCCGAACACTGAAGCTTTCTTT,CASSPRGEGPNTEAFF
TRBD1,TRBJ1-6,.,TRBV7-2,TGTGCCAGCAGCTCGATGGGACAGGGCGGCTCACCCCTCCACTTT,CASSSMGQGGSPLHF
.,TRBJ2-7,.,TRBV7-3,TGTGCCAGCAGCTTTGGCGGGTCCCCCTACGAGCAGTACTTC,CASSFGGSPYEQYF
.,TRBJ2-5,.,TRBV10-2,TGCGCCAGTTCGGAATCTCGGGGGTGGAAGACCCAGTACTTC,CASSESRGWKTQYF
.,TRBJ1-5,.,TRBV7-8,TGTGCCAGCAGCTTAGACAGGTTGGGCAATCAGCCCCAGCATTTT,CASSLDRLGNQPQHF
.,TRBJ2-7,.,TRBV27,TGTGCCAGCAGTTTATCCGAGGGAAACCTCTACGAGCAGTACTTC,CASSLSEGNLYEQYF
TRBD2,TRBJ2-7,.,TRBV6-5,TGTGCCAGCAGTTACTCGAGCGGGAGGGCCTACGAGCAGTACTTC,CASSYSSGRAYEQYF
TRBD2,TRBJ2-7,.,TRBV7-8,TGTGCCAGCAGCCTACGTGGACGGACTAGCGGGAGGGGTCGCGAGCAGTACTTC,CASSLRGRTSGRGREQYF
.,TRBJ2-1,once,TRBV29-1,TGCAGCGTTGATGTCTTGAGCAATGAGCAGTTCTTC,CSVDVLSNEQFF
.,TRBJ2-1,.,TRBV14,TGTGCCAGTCGGGGCTTGGGTCAGGGGGAGCAGTTCTTC,CASRGLGQGEQFF
.,TRBJ1-1,.,TRBV10-3,TGTGCCATCAGTGATCCTACAGGGTCTAAGCGGTCTGAAGCTTTCTTT,CAISDPTGSKRSEAFF
.,TRBJ2-2,once,TRBV6-5,TGTGCCAGCGGGAGGAGGGGGCGAGGCGGGGAGCTGTTTTTT,CASGRRGRGGELFF
TRBD1,TRBJ2-1,.,TRBV11-2,TGTGCCAGCAGCTTGGGGACAGGAAAGCCCTACAATGAGCAGTTCTTC,CASSLGTGKPYNEQFF
TRBD2,TRBJ2-1,.,TRBV7-1,TGTGCCAGCAGCTCCCCGGACCCAGCTACCGGGGCTAGCGGGAGGCACAGCTCCTACAATGAGCAGTTCTTC,CASSSPDPATGASGRHSSYNEQFF
TRBD1,TRBJ2-7,.,TRBV19,TGTGCCAGTAGTATAGATTTACAGGGGGCTTACGAGCAGTACTTC,CASSIDLQGAYEQYF
.,TRBJ1-1,.,TRBV29-1,TGCAGCGTTGTAGGAGGACTCGAAGCTTTCTTT,CSVVGGLEAFF
TRBD1,TRBJ1-5,.,TRBV7-9,TGTGCCAGCAGCTTAGGACAGGGTAACAATCAGCCCCAGCATTTT,CASSLGQGNNQPQHF
TRBD1,TRBJ1-4,.,TRBV10-3,TGTGCCATCAGGGGACAGGGAGAGTACGAAAAACTGTTTTTT,CAIRGQGEYEKLFF
TRBD1,TRBJ1-6,few,TRBV28,TGTGCCAGCAGTTCCCCGACAGGGATTAATTCACCCCTCCACTTT,CASSSPTGINSPLHF
.,TRBJ1-3,.,TRBV24-1,TGTGCCACCAGTGATGGTCAGGGTGACGGAAACACCATATATTTT,CATSDGQGDGNTIYF
TRBD1,TRBJ2-7,.,TRBV27,TGTGCCAGCAGTCCCCTCTGGGTTCGGGGACAGGGCACTAACTACGAGCAGTACTTC,CASSPLWVRGQGTNYEQYF
TRBD2,TRBJ2-7,few,TRBV5-1,TGCGCCAGCAGGGAGGGGCTAGCGGGAGACGAGCAGTACTTC,CASREGLAGDEQYF
.,TRBJ2-1,once,TRBV28,TGTGCCAGCAGTTTAGTAACTAGCCCCTCTAATGAGCAGTTCTTC,CASSLVTSPSNEQFF
TRBD2,TRBJ2-3,.,TRBV5-1,TGCGCCAGCAGCCCGTCGACTAGCGGGGGATCCACAGATACGCAGTATTTT,CASSPSTSGGSTDTQYF
.,TRBJ1-5,.,TRBV15,TGTGCCACCAGCAGTAGGAGCAGGGTCAATCAGCCCCAGCATTTT,CATSSRSRVNQPQHF
TRBD1,TRBJ2-3,few,TRBV2,TGTGCCAGCCTGACACCCGGACAGGGCTTCACAGATACGCAGTATTTT,CASLTPGQGFTDTQYF
TRBD1,TRBJ1-2,.,TRBV7-9,TGTGCCAGCACCTTAGGGACAGGGAACTATGGCTACACCTTC,CASTLGTGNYGYTF
TRBD1,TRBJ1-3,.,TRBV5-1,TGCGCCAGCAGCTTGGAGGGACAGGGAAACACCATATATTTT,CASSLEGQGNTIYF
.,TRBJ1-3,.,TRBV6-6,TGTGCCAGCAGTCCGGGTGGGGGGTACTCTGGAAACACCATATATTTT,CASSPGGGYSGNTIYF
TRBD1,TRBJ1-6,.,TRBV27,TGTGCCAGCAGTTGGACAGGGGATAATTCACCCCTCCACTTT,CASSWTGDNSPLHF